The 21 T cell receptor beta chains reported below all come from one sample, sequenced in a study of T cells in Graves' hyperthyroidism and ophthalmopathy (dated by TCRdb to between 2018 and 2021). The method behind the library was multiplex PCR. TCRdb names Illumina HiSeq 2000 as the instrument used. TCR beta CDR3 regions were amplified from RNA transcripts. A first-round RT-PCR of the TCR CDR3 used the HTBI primer set with the Qiagen OneStep RT-PCR kit. TCRdb reprocessed the public reads (quality trimming at Q25 with fastp, clone calling with MiXCR) and kept in-frame beta chains. CDR3 protein sequences are deduplicated, and each keeps its most common genes and DNA. For this sample there are fewer than 750,000 distinct CDR3 sequences; roughly 14% appear just once. The ten largest clones capture over 3.5% of the sample. Sequenced sample: blood. The receptors stem from a middle-aged woman with Graves' ophthalmopathy.

In its sample, this clonotype was seen a few times. This chain joins TRBV19 and TRBJ2-5, with D possibly TRBD2 on 5 matching bases. The CDR3 runs 16 residues. V was trimmed by 2 bases and J by 4 bases, leaving 17 bases between them. The germline CDR1 and CDR2 sequences are LNHDA and SQIVND (reference sequence). The CDR3 here is CASSISPSEVRETQYF. CDR3 coding DNA: TGTGCCAGTAGTATATCGCCATCGGAGGTCCGAGAGACCCAGTACTTC.

This clonotype has ten or more counts. V and J are TRBV28 and TRBJ2-5, with 9 positions matching TRBD2. The CDR3 spans 19 residues. With 3 bases clipped from V and 3 bases from J, the junction kept 17 bases outside the gene matches. Germline V gives CDR1 MDHEN, CDR2 SYDVKM. DNA of the CDR3: TGTGCCAGCAGTTTTCCCAGGGCGATAAGCGGGAGGCCCAAAGAGACCCAGTACTTC. Amino acids: CASSFPRAISGRPKETQYF.

The chain combines TRBV27 with TRBJ1-2, with TRBD1 matching 9 bases. Germline V CDR1 and CDR2: MNHEY, SMNVEV (reference sequence). J was trimmed by 5 bases and V by 3 bases; bases with no gene match: 13. The CDR3 covers 17 residues. The CDR3 coding sequence is TGTGCCAGCAGTTTCTCTACCTCAGGGACAGGGTGGTATGGCTACACCTTC. Translation: CASSFSTSGTGWYGYTF.

This clonotype was detected ten times or more. V and J are TRBV14 and TRBJ2-7, with 8 nucleotides matching TRBD1. Looked up from germline, CDR1 is SGHDN and CDR2 is FVKESK. The CDR3 runs to 14 residues. The trim removed 4 bases at V and 6 bases at J, leaving 8 bases unmatched. The CDR3 region is CASSPWTGRSEQYF. CDR3 in DNA: TGTGCCAGCAGCCCCTGGACAGGGCGAAGCGAGCAGTACTTC.

Comment on this clonotype: This may stem from a read error, because a much larger clone lies one nucleotide away. This chain joins TRBV28 and TRBJ1-2; 7 positions match TRBD1. CDR1 is MDHEN, CDR2 SYDVKM, per germline. J was trimmed by 9 bases and V by 1 base; bases with no gene match: 5. The CDR3 is 13 residues long. The CDR3 DNA is TGTGCCAGCAGTTTATTGAGGGGGCAATGCTACACCTTC. Translated, it gives CASSLLRGQCYTF.

This chain links TRBV19 with TRBJ2-2; no firm D call. The CDR3 spans 14 residues. Trimming removed 1 base at V and 4 bases at J, with 7 bases between. CDR1 is LNHDA, CDR2 SQIVND, per germline (reference sequence). CDR3 DNA sequence: TGTGCCAGTAGTATAGTGTCGGCCACCGGGGAGCTGTTTTTT. Amino acid sequence: CASSIVSATGELFF.

This clonotype was seen a single time. CDR3 in DNA: TGCAGTGCCCTTACTAGCGGGAATACCTTCCACGAGCAGTACTTC. It specifies CSALTSGNTFHEQYF. J is TRBJ2-7 and V is TRBV20-1; 10 bases line up with TRBD2. This CDR3 contains 15 residues. Germline V gene lookup returns CDR1 DFQATT and CDR2 SNEGSKA (reference sequence). With V trimmed by 6 bases and J by 5 bases, 13 bases remained unmatched.

In this sample, this clonotype turned up many times. This chain joins TRBV9 and TRBJ1-5; tentative D call: TRBD1 (5 bases). The CDR3 has 14 residues. Germline loops: CDR1 SGDLS, CDR2 YYNGEE. The V end was cut by 2 bases, the J end by 5 bases, with 11 bases between. Here the CDR3 reads CASSVGATDQPQHF. The CDR3 nucleotides read TGTGCCAGCAGCGTTGGGGCGACAGATCAGCCCCAGCATTTT.

The V and J genes are TRBV5-1 and TRBJ2-1; 9 bases align to TRBD1. The CDR3 is made up of 15 amino acids. V shed 4 bases, J shed 5 bases, and the junction held 7 bases outside the gene matches. Germline values: CDR1 SGHRS, CDR2 YFSETQ. CDR3 in amino acids: CASSQGTGRDNEQFF. Here the CDR3 DNA reads TGCGCCAGCAGCCAAGGGACAGGGCGCGACAATGAGCAGTTCTTC.

This clonotype was seen many times. CDR3 protein: CASRDRRGEQYF. CDR3 in DNA: TGTGCCAGCAGGGACCGACGGGGAGAGCAGTACTTC. This chain connects TRBV25-1 to TRBJ2-7; TRBD2 might be the D (5 bases). The CDR3 covers 12 residues. CDR1 is MGHDK and CDR2 is SYGVNS in the germline V gene. The V and J ends lost 6 bases and 7 bases respectively, with 13 bases between them.

The sample holds many counts of this clonotype. Written as DNA, the CDR3 is TGTGCCACCAGTGATCCGCGAACGGTGGGGACCCAGTACTTC. Its protein product is CATSDPRTVGTQYF. This chain joins TRBV24-1 and TRBJ2-5; D gene ambiguous. The germline V gene encodes CDR1 KGHDR and CDR2 SFDVKD. Trimming cost V 3 bases and J 7 bases, with 14 bases left between them. The CDR3 is 14 residues long.

This clonotype was observed at least ten times. The V and J genes are TRBV6-2 or TRBV6-3 and TRBJ1-5, with a possible D match to TRBD1 (6 bases). CDR3 size: 15 residues. V gave up 2 bases and J gave up 3 bases, with 11 bases separating them. The germline CDR1 and CDR2 sequences are MNHEY and SVGEGT. The CDR3 nucleotides read TGTGCCAGCAGTTACCGGGGGGCCTTCAATCAGCCCCAGCATTTT. This gives the protein CASSYRGAFNQPQHF.

The table lists this clonotype with many counts. The V gene is TRBV12-3 or TRBV12-4, the J gene TRBJ1-5, with unresolved D. The ends were cut back, 5 bases at V and 2 bases at J, with 13 bases in the middle. The CDR3 loop spans 15 amino acids. The chain's CDR3 is CASSLDLTGNQPQHF. The CDR3 DNA reads TGTGCCAGCAGTCTGGACTTGACGGGCAATCAGCCCCAGCATTTT.

This clonotype was picked up many times. The chain combines TRBV5-1 with TRBJ2-5; 7 bases align to TRBD1. The CDR3 sequence is 15 residues long. Trimming at V came to 4 bases and at J to 2 bases, leaving 8 bases not matched to a gene. Germline CDR1 SGHRS, CDR2 YFSETQ. The CDR3 is CASSTTGTVQETQYF. The CDR3 nucleotides read TGCGCCAGCAGCACTACCGGGACAGTACAAGAGACCCAGTACTTC. Variable domain in full (rest from reference TRBV5-1 and TRBJ2-5): KAGVTQTPRYLIKTRGQQVTLSCSPISGHRSVSWYQQTPGQGLQFLFEYFSETQRNKGNFPGRFSGRQFSNSRSEMNVSTLELGDSALYLCASSTTGTVQETQYFGPGTRLLVL.

This clonotype showed up many times. The chain couples TRBV4-1 to TRBJ2-7; 10 bases fit TRBD2. V was clipped by 0 bases and J by 7 bases; unmatched bases: 6. The CDR3 loop spans 15 amino acids. Germline loops: CDR1 MGHRA, CDR2 YSYEKL. CDR3 protein: CASSQDASGRGEQYF. The DNA of the CDR3 is TGCGCCAGCAGCCAAGACGCTAGCGGGAGAGGTGAGCAGTACTTC.

The chain employs TRBV9 and TRBJ1-1; possible D gene TRBD1, 6 bases. There are 15 residues in the CDR3. Looked up from germline, CDR1 is SGDLS and CDR2 is YYNGEE. V was cut by 4 bases and J by 4 bases, with 17 bases left in between. The DNA of the CDR3 is TGTGCCAGCAGCCCTTACCCACAGGGTACCACTGAAGCTTTCTTT. This gives the protein CASSPYPQGTTEAFF.

This clonotype came up a few times. The chain recombines TRBV5-4 with TRBJ1-5, with 7 positions matching TRBD1. From germline, CDR1 is SGHNT and CDR2 YYREEE (reference sequence). The CDR3 length is 18 residues. Trimming took 3 bases from V and 2 from J; bases not matched to a gene: 14. CDR3 in amino acids: CASSSLFRTGWGNQPQHF. The CDR3 bases are TGTGCCAGCAGCTCCCTATTCCGGACAGGTTGGGGCAATCAGCCCCAGCATTTT. Supplemented by reference TRBV5-4 and TRBJ1-5, the full variable domain reads ETGVTQSPTHLIKTRGQQVTLRCSSQSGHNTVSWYQQALGQGPQFIFQYYREEENGRGNFPPRFSGLQFPNYSSELNVNALELDDSALYLCASSSLFRTGWGNQPQHFGDGTRLSIL.

In this sample, this clonotype turned up many times. J is TRBJ1-5 and V is TRBV15; the match to TRBD1 covers 7 bases. After removal of 3 bases from V and 4 bases from J, the junction contained 6 bases not matched to a gene. The V gene's germline CDR1 is LNHNV and CDR2 YYDKDF (reference sequence). This CDR3 has 15 amino acids. As DNA, the CDR3 is TGTGCCACCAGCAGCAGCAGGGACAGTAATCAGCCCCAGCATTTT. It encodes CATSSSRDSNQPQHF.

This clonotype came up many times. The J gene is TRBJ2-7, the V gene TRBV28, with D hard to call. This CDR3 comprises 12 residues. The germline V gene has CDR1 MDHEN and CDR2 SYDVKM. With 5 bases removed from V and 3 bases from J, the gap between germline ends came to 8 bases. This chain's CDR3 is CASSRVFYEQYF. The CDR3 DNA follows: TGTGCCAGCAGTAGGGTCTTCTACGAGCAGTACTTC. The whole variable domain, filled in from reference TRBV28 and TRBJ2-7, reads DVKVTQSSRYLVKRTGEKVFLECVQDMDHENMFWYRQDPGLGLRLIYFSYDVKMKEKGDIPEGYSVSREKKERFSLILESASTNQTSMYLCASSRVFYEQYFGPGTRLTVT.

This clonotype was seen only a few times. This sequence joins TRBV28 and TRBJ2-7; possibly TRBD1 for D (7 bases). Germline V gives CDR1 MDHEN, CDR2 SYDVKM. V was cut by 5 bases and J by 4 bases, with 18 bases left in between. This CDR3 is 15 amino acids long. CDR3 residues: CASSPDREDLYEQYF. DNA for the CDR3: TGTGCCAGCAGTCCCGACAGGGAGGATTTGTACGAGCAGTACTTC.

Many counts were recorded for this clonotype. V is TRBV30 and J is TRBJ1-5; D unresolved. The CDR3 is made up of 13 amino acids. V was trimmed by 2 bases and J by 3 bases, leaving 8 bases between them. The germline gives CDR1 GTSNPN, CDR2 SVGIG (reference sequence). The CDR3: CAWSPGDNQPQHF. In DNA form, the CDR3 reads TGTGCCTGGAGTCCCGGGGACAATCAGCCCCAGCATTTT. Full variable domain (remainder filled in from reference TRBV30 and TRBJ1-5): SQTIHQWPATLVQPVGSPLSLECTVEGTSNPNLYWYRQAAGRGLQLLFYSVGIGQISSEVPQNLSASRPQDRQFILSSKKLLLSDSGFYLCAWSPGDNQPQHFGDGTRLSIL.